This T cell receptor (beta chain) was identified during a study of CXCR3-negative and CXCR3-positive naive CD8 T cells. Overall study results and limits: In CXCR3-positive naive cells, the TRB CDR3s were more hydrophobic than in CXCR3-negative naive cells.

The CD45RO-CCR7+CD27+CD95- phenotype denoted naive CD8+ T cells. This CDR3 comprises 16 residues. Germline CDR1 and CDR2: SGDLS and YYNGEE. Regarding this clonotype: Its matching antigen is unknown.

Each TRB cDNA library was prepared by 5' RACE (with UMI labels). TCRdb re-called the 5' RACE reads, yielding one record per CDR3 amino acid sequence without DNA. In all, the sample yields fewer than 55,000 distinct CDR3 sequences. Sample: naive CXCR3- CD8+ T cells from blood. Subset here: CD45RO-CCR7+CD27+CD95- naive CD8+ T cells lacking CXCR3 (TNR3-). This chain joins TRBV9 and TRBJ1-1; the TRBD1 assignment by TCRdb is unverifiable without DNA. The TCR originated in a human donor in good health. Some clones in this sample may be carry-over from other donors' samples. CDR3 loop: CASSPRRGDMNTEAFF.